This T cell receptor beta chain was retrieved from a study of T cell clonotyping in hematopoietic cell transplantation. Study summary: Cytoreduction preceded collection of pretransplant recipient samples.

The table came from immunoSEQ multiplex PCR; TCRdb's copy has only in-frame clones and leaves some out. The table lists tens of thousands of clones, over 85% of them singletons. This CDR3 has 14 amino acids. V lost 4 bases, J lost 3 bases, and 5 bases stayed unmatched. Germline loops: CDR1 MDHEN, CDR2 SYDVKM. Time point described: recipient sample about 28 days before transplant, after cytoreduction. The sample was peripheral blood mononuclear cells, taken before stem cell transplant. The chain joins TRBV28 to TRBJ2-7; 8 bases fit TRBD2. The sequence was collected from a man in his forties with chronic myeloid leukemia. Some clones in this sample may be carry-over from other donors' samples. In DNA, the CDR3 is TGTGCCAGCAGTTCCGCGCGGGGGGTCTACGAGCAGTACTTC. Encoded protein: CASSSARGVYEQYF. Full variable domain (rest looked up from reference TRBV28 and TRBJ2-7): DVKVTQSSRYLVKRTGEKVFLECVQDMDHENMFWYRQDPGLGLRLIYFSYDVKMKEKGDIPEGYSVSREKKERFSLILESASTNQTSMYLCASSSARGVYEQYFGPGTRLTVT.